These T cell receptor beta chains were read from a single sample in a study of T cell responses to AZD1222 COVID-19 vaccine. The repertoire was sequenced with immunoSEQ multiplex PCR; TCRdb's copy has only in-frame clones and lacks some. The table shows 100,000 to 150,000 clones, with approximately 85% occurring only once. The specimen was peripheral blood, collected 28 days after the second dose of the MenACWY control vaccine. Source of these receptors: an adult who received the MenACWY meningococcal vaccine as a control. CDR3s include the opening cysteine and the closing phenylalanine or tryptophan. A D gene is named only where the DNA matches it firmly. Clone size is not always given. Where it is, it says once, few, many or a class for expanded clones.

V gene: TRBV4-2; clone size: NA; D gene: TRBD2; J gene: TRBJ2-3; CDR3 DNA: TGTGCCAGCAGCCAAGATGCTAGCGGGAGTGCGGGGAGCACAGATACGCAGTATTTT; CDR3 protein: CASSQDASGSAGSTDTQYF
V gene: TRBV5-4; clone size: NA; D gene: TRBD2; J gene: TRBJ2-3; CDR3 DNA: TGTGCCAGCAGCTCCGCGGGGAGGGGTGGCACAGATACGCAGTATTTT; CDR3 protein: CASSSAGRGGTDTQYF
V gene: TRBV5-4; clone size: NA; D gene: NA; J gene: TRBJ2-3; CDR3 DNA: TGTGCCAGCAGCCCGCTGGGGGGCCCCCTTTTCACAGATACGCAGTATTTT; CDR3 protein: CASSPLGGPLFTDTQYF
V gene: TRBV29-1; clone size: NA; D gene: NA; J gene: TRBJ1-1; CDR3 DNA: TGCAGCGTGGCCCAAAGATTCCCTCCTTTGGGTGACACTGAAGCTTTCTTT; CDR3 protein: CSVAQRFPPLGDTEAFF
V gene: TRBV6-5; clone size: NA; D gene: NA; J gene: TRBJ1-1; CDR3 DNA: TGTGCCAGCAGTTTAGTGGTGGAACCAACTGAAGCTTTCTTT; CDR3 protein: CASSLVVEPTEAFF
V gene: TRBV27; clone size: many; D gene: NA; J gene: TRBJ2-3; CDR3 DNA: TGTGCCAGCTCTTTAAGGGTAAAGCGGGGCACAGATACGCAGTATTTT; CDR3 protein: CASSLRVKRGTDTQYF
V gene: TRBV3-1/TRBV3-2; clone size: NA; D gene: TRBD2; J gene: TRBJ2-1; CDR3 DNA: TGTGCCAGCAGCCCGGCCAGCGGGAGTAACTACAATGAGCAGTTCTTC; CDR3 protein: CASSPASGSNYNEQFF
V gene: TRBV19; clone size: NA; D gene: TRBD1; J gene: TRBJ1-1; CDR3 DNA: TGTGCCAGTAGGCAAACCTTAAGGACAGGGGGAACTGAAGCTTTCTTT; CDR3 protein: CASRQTLRTGGTEAFF
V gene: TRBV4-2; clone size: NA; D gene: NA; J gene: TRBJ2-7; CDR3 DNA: TGTGCCAGCAGCTCGCGGGGCTTTTACGAGCAGTACTTC; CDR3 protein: CASSSRGFYEQYF
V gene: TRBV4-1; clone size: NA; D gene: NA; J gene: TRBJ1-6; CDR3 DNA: TGCGCCAGCAGCCCACCCCAAGGGGGGGGCGGGATTTCACCCCTCCACTTT; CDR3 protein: CASSPPQGGGGISPLHF
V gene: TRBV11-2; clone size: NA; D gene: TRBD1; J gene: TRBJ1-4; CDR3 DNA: TGTGCCAGCAGCCGGACAGGGGAAGATGAAAAACTGTTTTTT; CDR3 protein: CASSRTGEDEKLFF
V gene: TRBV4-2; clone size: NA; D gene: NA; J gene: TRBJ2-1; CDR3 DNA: TGTGCCAGCAGCCGAAAGGGTAATGAGCAGTTCTTC; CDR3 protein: CASSRKGNEQFF
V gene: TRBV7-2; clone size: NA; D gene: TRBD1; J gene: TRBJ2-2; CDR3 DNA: TGTGCCAGCAGCTCCCTAAGGGGGCAAGGTCCCGGGGAGCTGTTTTTT; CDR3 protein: CASSSLRGQGPGELFF
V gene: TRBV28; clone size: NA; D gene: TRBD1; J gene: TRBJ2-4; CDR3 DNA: TGTGCCAGCAACCGATTCGGGACAGGAGCCAAAAACATTCAGTACTTC; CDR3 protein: CASNRFGTGAKNIQYF
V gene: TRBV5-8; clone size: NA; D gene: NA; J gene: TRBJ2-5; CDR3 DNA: TGTGCCAGCAGCTTGGCCATGGTACCAGGGTACCCGGAGACCCAGTACTTC; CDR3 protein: CASSLAMVPGYPETQYF
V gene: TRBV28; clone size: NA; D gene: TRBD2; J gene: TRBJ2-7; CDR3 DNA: TGTGCCAGCAGAACCGGGGGGGGAAACGTACGCGGAGAGCAGTACTTC; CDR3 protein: CASRTGGGNVRGEQYF
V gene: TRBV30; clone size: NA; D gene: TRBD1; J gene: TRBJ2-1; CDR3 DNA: TGTGCCTCGACAGGGCCGAGGGGCAATGAGCAGTTCTTC; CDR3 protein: CASTGPRGNEQFF
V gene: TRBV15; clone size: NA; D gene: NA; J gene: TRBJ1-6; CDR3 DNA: TGTGCCACCAGCAGAGGGGAGGGGAGATCACCCCTCCACTTT; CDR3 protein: CATSRGEGRSPLHF
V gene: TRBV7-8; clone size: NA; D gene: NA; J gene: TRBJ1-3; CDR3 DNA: TGTGCCAGCAGCTTAACGGCCTCTGGAAACACCATATATTTT; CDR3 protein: CASSLTASGNTIYF
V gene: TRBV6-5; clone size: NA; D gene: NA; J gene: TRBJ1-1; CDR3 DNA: TGTGCCAGCAGTTACAAGGCAGGCCAGAACACTGAAGCTTTCTTT; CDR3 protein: CASSYKAGQNTEAFF
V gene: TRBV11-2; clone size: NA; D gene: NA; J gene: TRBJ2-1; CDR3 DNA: TGTGCCAGCAGCCTAGAGGGGTATAGCTCCTACAATGAGCAGTTCTTC; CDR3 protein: CASSLEGYSSYNEQFF
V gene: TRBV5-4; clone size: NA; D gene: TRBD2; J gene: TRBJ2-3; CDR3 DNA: TGTGCCAGCAGCGCGACTAGCGGATTCACAGATACGCAGTATTTT; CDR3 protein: CASSATSGFTDTQYF
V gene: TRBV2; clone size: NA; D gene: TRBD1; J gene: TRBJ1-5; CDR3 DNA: TGTGCCAGCATGCTGGACAGGGCGGGTCAGCCCCAGCATTTT; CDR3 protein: CASMLDRAGQPQHF
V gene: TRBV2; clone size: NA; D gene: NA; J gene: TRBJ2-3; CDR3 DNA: TGTGCCAGCACTGGGGTAGGGGGGACAGATACGCAGTATTTT; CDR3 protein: CASTGVGGTDTQYF
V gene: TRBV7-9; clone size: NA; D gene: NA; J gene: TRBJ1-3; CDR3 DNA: TGTGCCGGCAGCAGGGCAGGCTCTGGAAACACCATATATTTT; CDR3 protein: CAGSRAGSGNTIYF
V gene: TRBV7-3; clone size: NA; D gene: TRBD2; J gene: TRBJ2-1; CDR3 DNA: TGTGCCAGCAGCCGGGGGACTAGCGGCAACAATGAGCAGTTCTTC; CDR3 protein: CASSRGTSGNNEQFF
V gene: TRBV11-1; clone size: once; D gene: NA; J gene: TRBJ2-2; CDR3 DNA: TGTGCCAGCAGCCCTAACACCGGGGAGCTGTTTTTT; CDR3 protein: CASSPNTGELFF
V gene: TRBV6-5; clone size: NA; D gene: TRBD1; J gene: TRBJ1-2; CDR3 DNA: TGTGCCAGCTCCCCGGGACAGTTCTATGGCTACACCTTC; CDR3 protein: CASSPGQFYGYTF
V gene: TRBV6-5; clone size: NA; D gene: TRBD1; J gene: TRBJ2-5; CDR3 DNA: TGTGCCAGCAGCGACAGGGTTGGCCAGACCCAGTACTTC; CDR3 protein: CASSDRVGQTQYF
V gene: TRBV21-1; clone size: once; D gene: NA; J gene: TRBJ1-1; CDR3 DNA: NA; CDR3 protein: CASSKVGGGNTEAFF
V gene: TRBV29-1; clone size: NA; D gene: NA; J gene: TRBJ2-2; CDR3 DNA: TGCAGCGTTCAACTCCGGGCCCCGGGGGAGCTGTTTTTT; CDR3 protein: CSVQLRAPGELFF
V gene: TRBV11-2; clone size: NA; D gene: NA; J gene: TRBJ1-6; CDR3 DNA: TGTGCCAGCAGCTTAGGGCAGGGTAATTCACCCCTCCACTTT; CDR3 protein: CASSLGQGNSPLHF
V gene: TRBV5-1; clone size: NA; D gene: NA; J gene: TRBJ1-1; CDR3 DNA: TGCGCCAGCAGCTTTTCAGGGGACACTGAAGCTTTCTTT; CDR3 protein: CASSFSGDTEAFF
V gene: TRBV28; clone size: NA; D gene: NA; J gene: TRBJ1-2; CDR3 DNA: TGTGCCAGCAGTTTTATTGGGGGCCCGGATGGCTACACCTTC; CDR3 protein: CASSFIGGPDGYTF
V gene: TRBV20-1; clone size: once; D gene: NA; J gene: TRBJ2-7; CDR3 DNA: TGCAGTGCCGAAACCAACTACGAGCAGTACTTC; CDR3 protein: CSAETNYEQYF
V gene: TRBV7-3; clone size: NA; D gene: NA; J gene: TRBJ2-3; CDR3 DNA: TGTGCCAGCAGCTTAAATCTTGGGGCAGGACGAACCACAGATACGCAGTATTTT; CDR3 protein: CASSLNLGAGRTTDTQYF
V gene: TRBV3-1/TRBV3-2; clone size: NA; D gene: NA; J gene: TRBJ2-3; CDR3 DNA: TGTGCCAGCAGCTCGGGGGATACGCAGTATTTT; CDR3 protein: CASSSGDTQYF
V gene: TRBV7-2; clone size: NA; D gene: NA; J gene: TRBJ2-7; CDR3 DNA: TGTGCCAGCAGCTTCCTCCCGGCGCCGGCCGCCTACGAGCAGTACTTC; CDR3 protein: CASSFLPAPAAYEQYF
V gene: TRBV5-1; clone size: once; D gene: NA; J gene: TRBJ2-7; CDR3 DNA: TGCGCCAGCAGCTTGACTTTAGCGGGACAGCTCGAGCAGTACTTC; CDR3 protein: CASSLTLAGQLEQYF
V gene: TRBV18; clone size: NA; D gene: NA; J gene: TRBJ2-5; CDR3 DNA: TGTGCCAGCTCGCAGACTACCCTGAGGGAGACCCAGTACTTC; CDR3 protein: CASSQTTLRETQYF
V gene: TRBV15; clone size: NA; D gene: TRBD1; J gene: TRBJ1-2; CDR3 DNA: TGTGCCACCAGCAGAGAATTGCAGGGGGGGAACTATGGCTACACCTTC; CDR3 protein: CATSRELQGGNYGYTF